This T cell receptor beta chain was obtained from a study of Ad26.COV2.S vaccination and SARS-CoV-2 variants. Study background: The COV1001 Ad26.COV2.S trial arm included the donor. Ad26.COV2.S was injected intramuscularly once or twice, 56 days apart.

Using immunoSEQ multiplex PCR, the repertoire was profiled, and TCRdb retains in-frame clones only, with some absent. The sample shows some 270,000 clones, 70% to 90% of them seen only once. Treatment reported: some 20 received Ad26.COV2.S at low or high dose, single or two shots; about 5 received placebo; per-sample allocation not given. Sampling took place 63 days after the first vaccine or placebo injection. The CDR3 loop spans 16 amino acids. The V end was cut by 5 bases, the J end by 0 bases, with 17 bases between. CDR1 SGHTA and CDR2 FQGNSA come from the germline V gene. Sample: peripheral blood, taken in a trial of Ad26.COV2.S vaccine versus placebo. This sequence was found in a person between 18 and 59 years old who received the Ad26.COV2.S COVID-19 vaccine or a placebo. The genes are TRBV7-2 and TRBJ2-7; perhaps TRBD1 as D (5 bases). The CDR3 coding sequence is TGTGCCAGCAGCGCGTCGCTGACAGAAAGCTCCTACGAGCAGTACTTC. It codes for CASSASLTESSYEQYF.